Below, 14 T cell receptor beta chains from the same sample are listed, as sequenced in a study of blood T cell repertoires in COVID-19. The protocol was immunoSEQ multiplex PCR, while the TCRdb copy is restricted to in-frame clones and leaves out a portion. The sample shows some 67,000 clones, approximately 87% of them seen only once. Sequenced: peripheral blood. Receptors originate from a woman aged 60 to 75 with acute or convalescent COVID-19.

This chain links TRBV9 with TRBJ1-1; TRBD1 is a possible D gene (6 bases). The CDR3 totals 16 residues. Germline lookup yields CDR1 SGDLS and CDR2 YYNGEE. With 0 bases removed from V and 0 bases from J, the gap between germline ends came to 12 bases. The CDR3 bases are TGTGCCAGCAGCGTAGGAGAGGACAGCATGAACACTGAAGCTTTCTTT. Protein sequence: CASSVGEDSMNTEAFF.

V gene TRBV3-1 (or the pseudogene TRBV3-2) combines with J gene TRBJ2-7, with 10 bases identical to TRBD2. The V gene's germline CDR1 is LGHDT and CDR2 YNNKEL (reference sequence). CDR3 size: 16 residues. V lost 3 bases and J lost 1; bases outside the gene matches: 6. The CDR3 coding sequence is TGTGCCAGCAGCCATGCCGGGACTAGCGATTCCTACGAGCAGTACGTC. Protein sequence: CASSHAGTSDSYEQYV.

The J gene is TRBJ2-7, the V gene TRBV28, with 7 bases matching TRBD2. Germline trimming cut 5 bases from V and 10 bases from J; bases unmatched to any gene: 17. CDR1 is MDHEN, CDR2 SYDVKM, per germline. CDR3 length: 15 amino acids. The CDR3 DNA reads as TGTGCCAGCAGTGCCCCGAGGGGAGGGGAGGGAGGACAGTACGTC. Residues: CASSAPRGGEGGQYV.

The chain employs TRBV7-8 and TRBJ2-4, with D perhaps matching TRBD2 (5 bases). Per germline, CDR1 SGHVS and CDR2 FQNEAQ. The CDR3 spans 17 residues. Trimming left V 1 base short and J 1 base short, with 14 bases between. CDR3 sequence (DNA): TGTGCCAGCAGCTTAGACACCGGGATAAGGGCCAAAAACATTCAGTACTTC. The encoded protein is CASSLDTGIRAKNIQYF.

This chain links TRBV5-1 with TRBJ2-4; TRBD1 matches at 8 bases. Germline values: CDR1 SGHRS, CDR2 YFSETQ. The CDR3 extends over 16 amino acids. Trimming at V came to 4 bases and at J to 6 bases, leaving 12 bases not matched to a gene. CDR3 residues: CASSTQTDRGRNIQYF. In nucleotides, the CDR3 is TGCGCCAGCAGCACGCAAACCGACAGGGGTAGAAACATTCAGTACTTC.

The rearrangement uses TRBV11-1 and TRBJ1-1; D unresolved. This CDR3 region has 13 residues. V was cut by 6 bases and J by 1 base, with 9 bases left in between. Germline V gives CDR1 SGHAT, CDR2 FQDESV (reference sequence). CDR3 amino acids: CASRPPGNTEAFF. CDR3 sequence (DNA): TGTGCCAGCAGGCCGCCCGGGAACACTGAAGCTTTCTTT.

In this sample, this clone turned up once. The chain has TRBV6-2 or TRBV6-3 and TRBJ2-1, with D maybe TRBD2 (6 bases). Trimming removed 4 bases from V and 8 bases from J, with 12 bases in between. CDR1 and CDR2 from the germline V gene are MNHEY and SVGEGT. The CDR3 runs to 13 residues. CDR3 nucleotide sequence: TGTGCCAGCAGTTGGGCCGGAGGGTATGAGCAGTTCTTC. Its protein product is CASSWAGGYEQFF.

The gene calls are TRBV28 and TRBJ1-2; TRBD1 might be the D (6 bases). The germline V gene has CDR1 MDHEN and CDR2 SYDVKM. The V end was cut by 10 bases, the J end by 4 bases, with 10 bases between. CDR3 length: 11 amino acids. For the CDR3, the DNA is TGTGCCACCGGACAGAGCTATGGCTACACCTTC. Translated, it gives CATGQSYGYTF.

J is TRBJ1-5 and V is TRBV6-1; 8 positions agree with TRBD1. Trimming at V came to 3 bases and at J to 5 bases, leaving 0 bases not matched to a gene. This CDR3 is 13 amino acids long. Germline CDR1 MNHNS, CDR2 SASEGT. CDR3 in amino acids: CASSDRGHQPQHF. The CDR3 DNA reads as TGTGCCAGCAGTGACAGGGGGCATCAGCCCCAGCATTTT.

This sequence joins TRBV6-1 and TRBJ2-7; TRBD1 is a possible D gene (5 bases). The CDR3 length is 11 residues. Germline V lookup: CDR1 MNHNS, CDR2 SASEGT. V lost 2 bases to trimming and J lost 7 bases, with 6 bases between them. As DNA, the CDR3 is TGTGCCAGCAGTGAAAGACAGGAGCAGTACGTC. Translating gives CASSERQEQYV.

J is TRBJ1-1 and V is TRBV14; perhaps TRBD1 as D (6 bases). This CDR3 is built from 15 residues. The V and J ends lost 2 bases and 3 bases respectively, with 13 bases between them. Germline values: CDR1 SGHDN, CDR2 FVKESK. The CDR3 loop reads CASSQLGGPDTEAFF. CDR3 coding DNA: TGTGCCAGCAGCCAATTGGGGGGGCCGGACACTGAAGCTTTCTTT. Using reference TRBV14 and TRBJ1-1 for the parts outside the CDR3, the full variable domain is EAGVTQFPSHSVIEKGQTVTLRCDPISGHDNLYWYRRVMGKEIKFLLHFVKESKQDESGMPNNRFLAERTGGTYSTLKVQPAELEDSGVYFCASSQLGGPDTEAFFGQGTRLTVV.

This chain joins TRBV7-2 and TRBJ2-2, with a weak D call TRBD1 (5 bases). CDR1 and CDR2 from the germline V gene are SGHTA and FQGNSA. Trimming took off 1 base at V and 7 bases at J, with 13 bases between the two ends. CDR3 size: 15 residues. The chain's CDR3 is CASSLVQGRVGELFF. The CDR3 DNA is TGTGCCAGCAGCTTAGTGCAGGGAAGAGTCGGGGAGCTGTTTTTT.

This rearrangement joins TRBV4-2 to TRBJ2-5; tentative D call: TRBD2 (7 bases). The CDR3 extends over 16 amino acids. Trimming shortened V by 4 bases and J by 4 bases, and 19 bases separated the two germline ends. Germline assignment: CDR1 LGHNA and CDR2 YNFKEQ. This chain's CDR3 is CASSPSRGGGAETQYF. The CDR3, as DNA: TGTGCCAGCAGCCCGTCACGAGGAGGGGGGGCAGAGACCCAGTACTTC.

The genes are TRBV5-1 and TRBJ1-3; 8 bases are shared with TRBD1. The CDR3 runs 16 residues. The V and J ends lost 0 bases and 1 base, in that order; junction bases with no gene match: 3. From germline, CDR1 is SGHRS and CDR2 YFSETQ. DNA for the CDR3: TGCGCCAGCAGCTTGGTAGGGACAGGATCTGGAAACACCATATATTTT. This translates into CASSLVGTGSGNTIYF.